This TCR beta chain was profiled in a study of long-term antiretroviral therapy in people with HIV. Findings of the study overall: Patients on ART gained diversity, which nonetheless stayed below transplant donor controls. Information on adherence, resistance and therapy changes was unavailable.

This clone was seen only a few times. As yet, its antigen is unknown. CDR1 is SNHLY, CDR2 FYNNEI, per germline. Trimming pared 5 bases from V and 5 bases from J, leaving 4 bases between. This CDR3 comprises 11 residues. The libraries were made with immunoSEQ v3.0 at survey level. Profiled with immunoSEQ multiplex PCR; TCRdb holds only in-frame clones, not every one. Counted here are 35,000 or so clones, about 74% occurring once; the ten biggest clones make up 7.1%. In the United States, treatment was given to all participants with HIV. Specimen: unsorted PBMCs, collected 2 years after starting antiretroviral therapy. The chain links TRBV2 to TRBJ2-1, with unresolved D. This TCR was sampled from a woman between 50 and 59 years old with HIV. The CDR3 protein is CASSRDNEQFF. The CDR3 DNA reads TGTGCCAGCAGTAGGGACAATGAGCAGTTCTTC.